This T cell receptor beta chain comes out of a study of blood T cells in healthy people across ages. Whole-study findings and limits: Comparison with aged donors showed that long-lived donors had more naive CD4+ cells and higher diversity. Using unsorted PBMCs precluded a conclusive naive versus antigen-experienced comparison.

Points on this clonotype: The antigen is undetermined.

The use of a sample-barcoded 5' primer and a J-beta primer mix characterized a second PCR of about 7 to 12 cycles. Carrying 12 random nucleotides, a template-switch adaptor labeled each individual cDNA molecule. TCRdb analysed the 5' RACE reads with MiXCR anew, one entry per CDR3 protein. The sample carries roughly 2 million distinct CDR3 sequences, 49% recorded once. The germline V gene encodes CDR1 SGHRS and CDR2 YFSETQ. The CDR3 contains 14 residues. The V gene lost 4 bases and the J gene lost 2 bases, with 12 bases spanning the gap. This TCR was sampled from a middle-aged woman in good health. This rearrangement joins TRBV5-1 to TRBJ1-2; no clear D. Sample: blood. In DNA, the CDR3 is TGCGCCAGCAGCGTAGGAGATGCGAACTATGGCTACACCTTC. This gives the protein CASSVGDANYGYTF. Drawing the rest from reference TRBV5-1 and TRBJ1-2, the complete variable domain is KAGVTQTPRYLIKTRGQQVTLSCSPISGHRSVSWYQQTPGQGLQFLFEYFSETQRNKGNFPGRFSGRQFSNSRSEMNVSTLELGDSALYLCASSVGDANYGYTFGSGTRLTVV.